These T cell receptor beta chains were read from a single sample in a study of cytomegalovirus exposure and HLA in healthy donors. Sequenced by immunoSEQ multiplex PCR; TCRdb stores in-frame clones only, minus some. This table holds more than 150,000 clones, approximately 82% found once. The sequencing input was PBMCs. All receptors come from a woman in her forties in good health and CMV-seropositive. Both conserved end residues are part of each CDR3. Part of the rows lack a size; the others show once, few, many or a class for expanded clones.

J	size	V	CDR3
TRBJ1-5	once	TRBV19	CASSIRESSNQPQHF
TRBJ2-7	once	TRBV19	CASSGHISYEQYF
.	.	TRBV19	CASSMGGQGSYEQYF
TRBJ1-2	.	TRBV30	CAWTSTGGAYGYTF
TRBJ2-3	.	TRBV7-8	CASSLERTGVDTQYF
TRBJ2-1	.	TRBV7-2	CASSPGLGNEQFF
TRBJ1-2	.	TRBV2	CAGHRQVSNYGYTF
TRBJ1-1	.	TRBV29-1	CSARRADEAFF
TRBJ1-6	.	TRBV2	CASSPHQGASSPLHF
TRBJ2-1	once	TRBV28	CASSLFGGSNEQFF
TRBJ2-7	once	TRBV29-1	CSAFGGASEQYF
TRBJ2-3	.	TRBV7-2	CASSLARTSTDTQYF
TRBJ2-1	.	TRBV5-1	CASSRYPDKREGPYNEQFF
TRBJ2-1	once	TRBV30	CAWSGAGSYNEQFF
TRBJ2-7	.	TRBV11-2	CASSLGTGYEQYF
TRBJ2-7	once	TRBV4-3	CASSQERDRYYEQYF
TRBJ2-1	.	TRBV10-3	CAISEGGEGDEQFF
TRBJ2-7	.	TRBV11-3	CASSPGTRTGEQYF
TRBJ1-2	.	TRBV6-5	CASSPDRGYGYTF
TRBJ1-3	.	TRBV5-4	CASSRDRANSGNTIYF
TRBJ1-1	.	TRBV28	CASGAPSYTEAFF
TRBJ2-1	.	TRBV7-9	CASSLVAGAGGRMFF
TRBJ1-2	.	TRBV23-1	CASSQLDRADSYGYTF
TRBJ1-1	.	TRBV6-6	CASSYPGVETEAFF
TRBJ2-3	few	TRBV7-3	CASSFRLAGVADTQYF
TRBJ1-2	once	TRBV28	CASSLWARRSEGNGYTF
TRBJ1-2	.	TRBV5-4	CASSGMGTANGYTF
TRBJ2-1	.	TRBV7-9	CASSLTGNEQFF
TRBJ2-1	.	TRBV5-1	CASSLVVSSNEQFF
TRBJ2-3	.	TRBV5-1	CASSLARGSTDTQYF
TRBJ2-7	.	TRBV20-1	CSAKRAQEEYF
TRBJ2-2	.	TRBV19	CASSIGGVLNTGELFF
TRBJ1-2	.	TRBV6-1	CASSDGRGGQLDGYTF
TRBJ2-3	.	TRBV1	CTSSQYAGPLTDTQYF
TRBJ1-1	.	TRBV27	CASSLGTGWTEAFF
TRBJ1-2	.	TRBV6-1	CASSEASGWSGYTF
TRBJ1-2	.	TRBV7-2	CASSRTGSLDTF